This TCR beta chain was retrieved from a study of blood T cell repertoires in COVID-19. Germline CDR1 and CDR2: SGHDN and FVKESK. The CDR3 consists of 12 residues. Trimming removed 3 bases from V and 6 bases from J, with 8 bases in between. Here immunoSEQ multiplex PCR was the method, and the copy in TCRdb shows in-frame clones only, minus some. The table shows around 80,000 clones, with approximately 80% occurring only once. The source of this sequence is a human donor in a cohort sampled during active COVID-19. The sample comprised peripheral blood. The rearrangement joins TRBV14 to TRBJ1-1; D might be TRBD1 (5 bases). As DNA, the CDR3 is TGTGCCAGCAGCCATACAGGTGCTGAAGCTTTCTTT. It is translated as CASSHTGAEAFF. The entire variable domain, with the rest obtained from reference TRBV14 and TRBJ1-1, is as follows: EAGVTQFPSHSVIEKGQTVTLRCDPISGHDNLYWYRRVMGKEIKFLLHFVKESKQDESGMPNNRFLAERTGGTYSTLKVQPAELEDSGVYFCASSHTGAEAFFGQGTRLTVV.